This T cell receptor (beta chain) is drawn from a study of T cell responses to AZD1222 COVID-19 vaccine. Generated by immunoSEQ multiplex PCR, the TCRdb table keeps only in-frame clones and is missing some. The sample lists 150,000 to 200,000 clones; more than 80% were seen once. As concerns this clone: Its matching antigen is unknown.

Study-wide findings and caveats: Unmutated variant regions are reportedly targeted by nearly half of spike-specific TCRs. Only after the peak T cell response were repertoires sampled. An increase in Spike-specific TCR breadth and depth was observed after two AZD1222 doses.

This CDR3 region has 13 residues. Between the trimmed V and J ends, which lost 2 bases and 2 bases, there was a span of 8 bases. Looked up from germline, CDR1 is SGHDT and CDR2 is YYEEEE. Sequenced here: peripheral blood, sampled on day 0 of AZD1222 vaccination. The V call is TRBV5-6, the J call TRBJ2-7; D call uncertain. This TCR came from an adult in good health. The CDR3 nucleotides read TGTGCCAGCAGCTTCCTGGGCCCCTACGAGCAGTACTTC. This codes for CASSFLGPYEQYF.